The 28 T cell receptor beta chains given below trace back to one sample, sequenced in a study of T cells in Graves' hyperthyroidism and ophthalmopathy. The TCR beta CDR3 regions underwent amplification using RNA transcripts as the source. First-round RT-PCR targeting the TCR CDR3 was performed with the HTBI primer set. Each CDR3 protein gets one entry after TCRdb re-called the multiplex PCR reads with MiXCR. The repertoire holds approximately 600,000 distinct CDR3 sequences, with roughly 20% as singletons. Sequenced sample: blood. These receptor sequences come from a man in his thirties or forties with Graves' ophthalmopathy.

The chain couples TRBV20-1 to TRBJ2-1, with 11 bases that match TRBD2. The germline gives CDR1 DFQATT, CDR2 SNEGSKA (reference sequence). The CDR3 sequence is 18 residues long. V shed 0 bases and J 3 bases; nucleotides not matched to a gene: 10. In nucleotides, the CDR3 is TGCAGTGCTAGAGACCCTATAGCGGGAGGGCCAAGCTACAATGAGCAGTTCTTC. Translated, it gives CSARDPIAGGPSYNEQFF.

The table lists this clonotype with many counts. This rearrangement joins TRBV18 to TRBJ2-7; D is perhaps TRBD1 (7 bases). Trimming removed 0 bases at V and 4 bases at J, with 13 bases between. The CDR3 spans 15 residues. From germline, CDR1 is KGHSH and CDR2 LQKENI. Written as DNA, the CDR3 is TGTGCCAGCTCACCACCGTCACAGGGGAGGTACGAGCAGTACTTC. Translated: CASSPPSQGRYEQYF.

This chain uses TRBV7-6 with TRBJ2-5, with 12 bases identical to TRBD2. Germline values: CDR1 SGHVS, CDR2 FNYEAQ. V lost 4 bases and J lost 5; bases outside the gene matches: 14. The CDR3 has 18 residues. CDR3 protein: CASSSPKSLAGGIETQYF. The CDR3 nucleotides read TGTGCCAGCAGCTCGCCGAAGTCACTAGCGGGAGGAATCGAGACCCAGTACTTC. The whole variable domain, remainder taken from reference TRBV7-6 and TRBJ2-5, is GAGVSQSPRYKVTKRGQDVALRCDPISGHVSLYWYRQALGQGPEFLTYFNYEAQQDKSGLPNDRFSAERPEGSISTLTIQRTEQRDSAMYRCASSSPKSLAGGIETQYFGPGTRLLVL.

A few counts support this clonotype. The CDR3 here is CASSQGVLAGQQFF. CDR3 coding DNA: TGCGCCAGCAGCCAAGGGGTCCTAGCGGGACAGCAGTTCTTC. This chain connects TRBV4-1 to TRBJ2-1; 9 positions match TRBD2. The J segment lost 11 bases and the V segment lost 1 base, leaving 6 bases of the junction unmatched. The CDR3 has 14 amino acids. CDR1 and CDR2 (germline): MGHRA, YSYEKL.

The chain is built from TRBV12-3 or TRBV12-4 and TRBJ2-5; D remains unclear. Trimming removed 1 base from V and 5 bases from J, with 8 bases in between. The CDR3 contains 13 residues. CDR3: CASSLGSRETQYF. Here the CDR3 DNA reads TGTGCCAGCAGTTTAGGAAGTAGGGAGACCCAGTACTTC.

This chain links TRBV30 with TRBJ2-5; D might be TRBD2 (6 bases). The CDR3 is made up of 13 amino acids. With 1 base removed from V and 2 bases from J, the gap between germline ends came to 8 bases. Germline V gene sequence: CDR1 GTSNPN, CDR2 SVGIG (reference sequence). In nucleotides, the CDR3 is TGTGCCTGGAGTGACGGGAGACAAGAGACCCAGTACTTC. This translates into CAWSDGRQETQYF.

This clonotype was seen a handful of times. The CDR3 region is CASSHGTENYNEQFF. The CDR3 DNA is TGCGCCAGCAGCCACGGGACTGAGAACTACAATGAGCAGTTCTTC. The chain combines TRBV5-1 with TRBJ2-1, with D possibly being TRBD2 (6 bases). The CDR3 totals 15 residues. Germline V gene lookup returns CDR1 SGHRS and CDR2 YFSETQ. Trimming took off 4 bases at V and 3 bases at J, with 14 bases between the two ends.

The gene calls are TRBV6-2 or TRBV6-3 and TRBJ2-3; TRBD2 matches 8 bases. Germline CDR1 MNHEY, CDR2 SVGEGT. Germline trimming cut 6 bases from V and 4 bases from J; bases unmatched to any gene: 9. The CDR3 consists of 15 residues. The CDR3 is CASSLSGAGADTQYF. CDR3 nucleotides: TGTGCCAGCAGCCTTAGCGGGGCGGGCGCAGATACGCAGTATTTT.

V and J are TRBV6-1 and TRBJ2-1, with D possibly being TRBD2 (6 bases). Deletions cut 7 bases from V and 5 bases from J, with 21 bases between. Germline lookup yields CDR1 MNHNS and CDR2 SASEGT. The CDR3 is made up of 16 amino acids. CDR3 sequence reads: CASTTLGGNPNNEQFF. DNA for the CDR3: TGTGCCAGCACTACGCTGGGGGGTAACCCCAACAATGAGCAGTTCTTC.

V is TRBV10-3 and J is TRBJ1-5; D remains ambiguous. The germline V and J ends were trimmed by 6 bases and 6 bases, with 9 bases remaining between them. The CDR3 loop spans 12 amino acids. Germline V lookup: CDR1 ENHRY, CDR2 SYGVKD. CDR3 nucleotide sequence: TGTGCCATCAGCGCTTCCAGTCAGCCCCAGCATTTT. Protein product: CAISASSQPQHF.

In its sample, this clonotype was seen a few times. DNA of the CDR3: TGTGCCAGCAGTTACCTCGGGGGAGTTTCGGGTAACGAGCAGTACTTC. This gives the protein CASSYLGGVSGNEQYF. This sequence joins TRBV6-2 or TRBV6-3 and TRBJ2-7, with D perhaps TRBD2 (6 bases). The CDR3 totals 16 residues. Germline V gene lookup returns CDR1 MNHEY and CDR2 SVGEGT. The germline V and J ends were trimmed by 2 bases and 5 bases, with 19 bases remaining between them.

The sample holds many counts of this clonotype. V usage is TRBV11-2 and J usage is TRBJ2-7; 11 positions agree with TRBD1. J was trimmed by 3 bases and V by 6 bases; bases with no gene match: 7. Per germline, CDR1 SGHAT and CDR2 FQNNGV. This CDR3 comprises 15 residues. The chain's CDR3 is CASSQTGTGGYEQYF. The DNA of the CDR3 is TGTGCCAGCAGTCAAACCGGGACAGGGGGCTACGAGCAGTACTTC.

This clonotype was detected a few times. The chain employs TRBV28 and TRBJ2-2, with 7 bases identical to TRBD2. V shed 6 bases and J 5 bases; nucleotides not matched to a gene: 9. CDR3 length equals 15 residues. In germline, CDR1 is MDHEN, CDR2 SYDVKM. The CDR3 bases are TGTGCCAGCAGCTCCGGGCGGGAGTGGACCGGGGAGCTGTTTTTT. It is translated as CASSSGREWTGELFF.

This clonotype turned up a few times. V is TRBV29-1 and J is TRBJ2-7; no firm D call. Germline V gene lookup returns CDR1 SQVTM and CDR2 ANQGSEA. Trimming stripped 5 bases from V and 3 bases from J, with 14 bases between. The CDR3 has 13 amino acids. The CDR3 spells CSVLTGNIYEQYF. The CDR3 bases are TGCAGCGTTCTTACTGGGAACATCTACGAGCAGTACTTC.

This chain connects TRBV11-2 to TRBJ2-1, with D possibly being TRBD1 (7 bases). CDR1 and CDR2 (germline): SGHAT, FQNNGV. The CDR3 has 15 amino acids. Trimming left V 3 bases short and J 4 bases short, with 13 bases between. The CDR3: CASSLEGATYNEQFF. The CDR3 DNA reads as TGTGCCAGCAGCTTGGAGGGGGCCACTTACAATGAGCAGTTCTTC.

In the case of this clonotype: A read error is possible here, since a much larger clone lies one base away. The V gene is TRBV24-1, the J gene TRBJ1-1; no definite D call. The germline CDR1 and CDR2 sequences are KGHDR and SFDVKD. The CDR3 sequence is 15 residues long. V lost 3 bases and J lost 0, with 10 bases in between. CDR3 protein: CATSDGGSVNTEAFF. CDR3 sequence (DNA): TGTGCCACCAGTGATGGAGGATCCGTGAACACTGAAGCTTTCTTT.

The sample holds a few counts of this clonotype. The chain employs TRBV7-2 and TRBJ2-7; 14 bases are a match to TRBD2. CDR1 and CDR2 from the germline V gene are SGHTA and FQGNSA. The CDR3 has 16 amino acids. Trimming removed 3 bases from V and 4 bases from J; junction bases left unmatched: 5. CDR3 DNA: TGTGCCAGCAGCTTGGGGACTAGCGGGAGTAGGTACGAGCAGTACTTC. Its translation is CASSLGTSGSRYEQYF.

This chain connects TRBV24-1 to TRBJ2-5; D uncertain. The CDR3 runs 13 residues. The germline V and J ends were trimmed by 0 bases and 5 bases, with 6 bases remaining between them. The germline V gene encodes CDR1 KGHDR and CDR2 SFDVKD. Written as DNA, the CDR3 is TGTGCCACCAGTGATTTGGATCCCGAGACCCAGTACTTC. It is translated as CATSDLDPETQYF.

This clonotype was picked up many times. The CDR3 DNA follows: TGTGCCAGCAGCGCCCCGAACGGGTGGGGGTACTACGAGCAGTACTTC. It encodes CASSAPNGWGYYEQYF. This chain uses TRBV11-2 with TRBJ2-7; D may correspond to TRBD1 or TRBD2 (5 bases each). V was shortened by 5 bases and J by 3 bases, with 20 bases between the two germline ends. CDR1 is SGHAT, CDR2 FQNNGV, per germline. This CDR3 spans 16 amino acids.

This clonotype turned up a few times. A much larger clone lies one base from this, so it may be a read error. V is TRBV5-1 and J is TRBJ2-1; unclear D gene. Germline V gene data show CDR1 as SGHRS and CDR2 as YFSETQ. CDR3 length: 14 amino acids. V lost 3 bases, J lost 9 bases, and 16 bases lay in between. CDR3 nucleotide sequence: TGCGCCAGCAGCTCCCGGACCGTCGTCAGTGAGCAGTTCTTC. It is translated as CASSSRTVVSEQFF. Based on the CDR3 plus reference TRBV5-1 and TRBJ2-1, the full variable domain is KAGVTQTPRYLIKTRGQQVTLSCSPISGHRSVSWYQQTPGQGLQFLFEYFSETQRNKGNFPGRFSGRQFSNSRSEMNVSTLELGDSALYLCASSSRTVVSEQFFGPGTRLTVL.

On this clonotype: An end of the junction differs from the germline gene, which may be a read error. V usage is TRBV12-5 and J usage is TRBJ2-7, with 9 bases matching TRBD2. Germline-derived CDR1 and CDR2 are LGHNT and FRNRAP. CDR3 size: 13 residues. DNA for the CDR3: TGTGCTTGTGGTTTAGCGGGGGCCTACGAGCAGTACTTC. This codes for CACGLAGAYEQYF.

The CDR3 coding sequence is TGTGCCAGCAGCCCAGCAGGTGGAAGCTCCTACGAGCAGTACTTC. Protein sequence: CASSPAGGSSYEQYF. The chain is built from TRBV9 and TRBJ2-7; D remains unclear. V shed 4 bases and J shed 0 bases, with 14 bases lying between them. CDR3 length: 15 amino acids. Per germline, CDR1 SGDLS and CDR2 YYNGEE.

This clonotype appeared a few times. The CDR3 region is CASSGGGRVSYNEQFF. The CDR3 nucleotides are TGTGCCAGCAGTGGGGGCGGGAGGGTCTCCTACAATGAGCAGTTCTTC. The gene calls are TRBV28 and TRBJ2-1; TRBD2 matches at 9 bases. J lost 0 bases, V lost 5 bases, and 5 bases had no gene match. Per the germline V gene, CDR1 is MDHEN and CDR2 is SYDVKM. This CDR3 region has 16 residues.

This clonotype was seen repeatedly, ten times or more. J is TRBJ2-5 and V is TRBV2; D perhaps matches TRBD2 (5 bases). Trimming pared 3 bases from V and 1 base from J, leaving 12 bases between. The germline V gene has CDR1 SNHLY and CDR2 FYNNEI. The CDR3 runs to 15 residues. The CDR3 nucleotides read TGTGCCAGCAGTGAGAGTCCGGGGTCCCAAGAGACCCAGTACTTC. The encoded protein is CASSESPGSQETQYF.

J is TRBJ1-4 and V is TRBV29-1; TRBD1 is a possible D gene (5 bases). This CDR3 contains 12 residues. Germline CDR1 is SQVTM and CDR2 is ANQGSEA. V lost 3 bases, J lost 8 bases, and 10 bases lay in between. CDR3 region: CSVDLGAEKLFF. CDR3 DNA: TGCAGCGTTGACTTAGGGGCGGAAAAACTGTTTTTT.

This clonotype occurred a few times. The chain uses TRBV14 and TRBJ1-4; D remains ambiguous. Per the germline V gene, CDR1 is SGHDN and CDR2 is FVKESK. Deletions cut 1 base from V and 7 bases from J, with 10 bases between. There are 14 residues in the CDR3. Here the CDR3 reads CASSQAGYGEKLFF. As DNA, the CDR3 is TGTGCCAGCAGCCAAGCCGGGTACGGTGAAAAACTGTTTTTT.

This clonotype was counted only a few times. The rearrangement joins TRBV2 to TRBJ1-2; D might be TRBD1 (5 bases). V lost 8 bases and J 8 bases, leaving 21 bases between the germline ends. The germline V gene has CDR1 SNHLY and CDR2 FYNNEI. CDR3 length equals 14 residues. CDR3 loop: CASGGDFGMGGYTF. DNA of the CDR3: TGTGCCAGCGGAGGGGACTTCGGTATGGGGGGCTACACCTTC.

This clonotype came up a few times. The genes are TRBV20-1 and TRBJ2-3, with D perhaps given as TRBD1 or TRBD2 (6 bases each). The CDR3 runs to 14 residues. Trimming cost V 5 bases and J 4 bases, with 16 bases left between them. CDR1 and CDR2 (germline): DFQATT, SNEGSKA (reference sequence). CDR3 sequence reads: CSARLRGPPDTQYF. The CDR3 DNA sequence: TGCAGTGCTCGCCTTCGGGGGCCCCCAGATACGCAGTATTTT.